This T cell receptor beta chain was sequenced in a study of blood T cells in healthy people across ages. Trimming shortened V by 6 bases and J by 8 bases, and 13 bases separated the two germline ends. The CDR3 sequence is 12 residues long. Germline V gene sequence: CDR1 MDHEN, CDR2 SYDVKM. Points from the study as a whole: A roughly linear fall in TCR beta diversity per million T cells was seen with increasing age. Unsorted PBMC input precluded a conclusive naive versus antigen-experienced comparison.

Those donating, healthy Caucasian individuals from Russia, were aged roughly 6 to 100. Primers used in a second PCR of about 7 to 12 cycles were a sample-barcoded 5' primer and a J-beta primer mix. Each CDR3 protein is one row after TCRdb ran MiXCR on the 5' RACE reads. Among hundreds of thousands of distinct CDR3 sequences listed, about 48% were seen once. This clonotype was picked up a small number of times. Its antigen is unidentified. Sequencing used blood. The gene calls are TRBV28 and TRBJ1-1; D is undetermined. This clonotype was obtained from a man younger than 40 in good health. CDR3 DNA sequence: TGTGCCAGCAGCCGACCCGCGTCCGAAGCTTTCTTT. It is translated as CASSRPASEAFF.